Shown below are 30 T cell receptor beta chains from a single sample sequenced in a study of CD8 T cells in Susac syndrome. It was with random hexamers that roughly 0.5 to 1 ug RNA was reverse transcribed. TCRdb re-called the immunoSEQ multiplex PCR reads with MiXCR, one entry per CDR3 protein. Here the sample spans 250,000 to 350,000 distinct CDR3 sequences, roughly 84% being singletons. What was sequenced was CD8+ T cells from PBMCs. The receptors were sampled from a human donor with multiple sclerosis.

This sequence joins TRBV29-1 and TRBJ1-2, with 9 bases identical to TRBD1. CDR1 is SQVTM and CDR2 is ANQGSEA in the germline V gene. This CDR3 contains 12 residues. Trimming took 7 bases from V and 6 from J; bases not matched to a gene: 6. The DNA for the CDR3 is TGCAGCGCCGACAGGGGGAACGATGGCTACACCTTC. Its translation is CSADRGNDGYTF.

The gene calls are TRBV9 and TRBJ1-1; D gene unclear. The CDR3 extends over 14 amino acids. Trimming cost V 3 bases and J 4 bases, with 13 bases left between them. Germline V gene lookup returns CDR1 SGDLS and CDR2 YYNGEE. The DNA for the CDR3 is TGTGCCAGCAGCGAGGGAGCGACGGGCACTGAAGCTTTCTTT. It encodes CASSEGATGTEAFF.

The chain joins TRBV6-1 to TRBJ2-7; tentatively, D is TRBD2 (6 bases). Between the trimmed V and J ends, which lost 7 bases and 2 bases, there was a span of 9 bases. Germline CDR1 MNHNS, CDR2 SASEGT. CDR3 length: 12 amino acids. CDR3 nucleotides: TGTGCCAGCATTGGGACTGCCTACGAGCAGTACTTC. Residues: CASIGTAYEQYF.

This clonotype was detected a few times. CDR3 bases: TGTGCCAGCAGCGCCGGGACAGGGGGTGAGCAGTACTTC. This encodes CASSAGTGGEQYF. The V and J genes are TRBV9 and TRBJ2-7; 11 bases fit TRBD1. Germline values: CDR1 SGDLS, CDR2 YYNGEE. J lost 7 bases, V lost 3 bases, and 3 bases had no gene match. This CDR3 contains 13 residues.

Of note for this clonotype: At one end, the junction sequence differs from germline, possibly due to a read error. This chain uses TRBV6-4 with TRBJ2-1; D call uncertain. This CDR3 is built from 14 residues. The V gene's germline CDR1 is MRHNA and CDR2 SNTAGT. The CDR3 bases are TGTGCCAGCAGTGTAGGTACCCTATACAGTGAGCAGTTCTTC. Its translation is CASSVGTLYSEQFF.

This clonotype is a singleton in its sample. The rearrangement joins TRBV9 to TRBJ1-2; the match to TRBD1 covers 7 bases. Germline V gene lookup returns CDR1 SGDLS and CDR2 YYNGEE. The ends lost 1 base at V and 6 bases at J; junction bases unmatched: 3. The CDR3 is 13 residues long. CDR3: CASSVRQGNGYTF. CDR3 nucleotides: TGTGCCAGCAGCGTAAGACAGGGCAATGGCTACACCTTC.

The chain joins TRBV2 to TRBJ2-1; D remains ambiguous. Trimming took off 8 bases at V and 5 bases at J, with 4 bases between the two ends. There are 10 residues in the CDR3. CDR1 and CDR2 from the germline V gene are SNHLY and FYNNEI. The CDR3 region is CASYNNEQFF. CDR3 DNA sequence: TGTGCCAGCTATAACAATGAGCAGTTCTTC.

Turning to this clonotype: It is unclear where the CDR3 begins or ends on the DNA, so no DNA is shown, and the CDR3 is as TCRdb lists it. The J gene is TRBJ1-5, the V gene TRBV5-6; the DNA was not compared with TRBD1, the D call given in the table. Inclusive of both ends, the CDR3 amounts to 14 amino acids. The V gene's germline CDR1 is SGHDT and CDR2 YYEEEE. The chain's CDR3 is CASSLECRDSPSIF.

The chain combines TRBV5-4 with TRBJ1-1; no reliable D call. The V end was cut by 0 bases, the J end by 4 bases, with 10 bases between. This CDR3 comprises 14 residues. Germline assignment: CDR1 SGHNT and CDR2 YYREEE (reference sequence). DNA of the CDR3: TGTGCCAGCAGCTTGGACCCGGGGTTCACTGAAGCTTTCTTT. Translating gives CASSLDPGFTEAFF.

This chain uses TRBV6-2 or TRBV6-3 with TRBJ2-1; 10 nucleotides line up with TRBD2. After removal of 2 bases from V and 5 bases from J, the junction contained 9 bases not matched to a gene. There are 17 residues in the CDR3. Germline CDR1 is MNHEY and CDR2 is SVGEGT. In DNA form, the CDR3 reads TGTGCCAGCAGTTACCAATATAGGACTAGCGGTAACAATGAGCAGTTCTTC. Its translation is CASSYQYRTSGNNEQFF.

The V and J genes are TRBV4-2 and TRBJ1-1; D gene ambiguous. Trimming cost V 1 base and J 6 bases, with 3 bases left between them. The germline CDR1 and CDR2 sequences are LGHNA and YNFKEQ. The CDR3 totals 11 residues. In DNA form, the CDR3 reads TGTGCCAGCAGCCAAGGTGCTGAAGCTTTCTTT. Its translation is CASSQGAEAFF.

The gene calls are TRBV14 and TRBJ2-3; tentatively, D is TRBD2 (6 bases). This CDR3 has 17 amino acids. CDR1 and CDR2 from the germline V gene are SGHDN and FVKESK. Trimming pared 4 bases from V and 4 bases from J, leaving 21 bases between. DNA of the CDR3: TGTGCCAGCAGCCTCCGCCCTCGGGGGAGAACGTCAGATACGCAGTATTTT. The encoded protein is CASSLRPRGRTSDTQYF.

This chain links TRBV7-2 with TRBJ2-3, with D unclear. This CDR3 is 14 amino acids long. CDR1 is SGHTA, CDR2 FQGNSA, per germline. Trimming took 2 bases from V and 6 from J, leaving 12 bases between them. The CDR3 DNA reads TGTGCCAGCAGCTTATTGCGTCCCCAGGATACGCAGTATTTT. Protein sequence: CASSLLRPQDTQYF.

The genes are TRBV25-1 and TRBJ1-1; D gene unclear. Germline CDR1 reads MGHDK; CDR2 reads SYGVNS. This CDR3 has 15 residues. V lost 0 bases to trimming and J lost 7 bases, with 15 bases between them. The CDR3: CASSEYATPIHEAFF. In nucleotides, the CDR3 is TGTGCCAGCAGTGAATATGCAACGCCAATTCATGAAGCTTTCTTT. The full variable domain, rest sourced from reference TRBV25-1 and TRBJ1-1, is EADIYQTPRYLVIGTGKKITLECSQTMGHDKMYWYQQDPGMELHLIHYSYGVNSTEKGDLSSESTVSRIRTEHFPLTLESARPSHTSQYLCASSEYATPIHEAFFGQGTRLTVV.

The J gene is TRBJ2-1, the V gene TRBV7-2, with 7 bases fitting TRBD1. V lost 2 bases and J lost 5; bases outside the gene matches: 6. This CDR3 spans 15 amino acids. Per germline, CDR1 SGHTA and CDR2 FQGNSA. CDR3 sequence (DNA): TGTGCCAGCAGCTTATCACAGGGGATAAACAATGAGCAGTTCTTC. Amino acid sequence: CASSLSQGINNEQFF.

This clonotype has more than one count but fewer than ten. The CDR3 sequence is CASSLGGTVKETQYF. CDR3 DNA: TGTGCCAGCAGCTTAGGGGGGACAGTCAAAGAGACCCAGTACTTC. This chain uses TRBV11-2 with TRBJ2-5, with 7 bases fitting TRBD1. The V gene end was trimmed by 1 base and the J gene end by 3 bases; junction bases not matched to a gene: 5. The CDR3 consists of 15 residues. Germline assignment: CDR1 SGHAT and CDR2 FQNNGV.

V and J are TRBV28 and TRBJ1-1; D uncertain. Germline CDR1 reads MDHEN; CDR2 reads SYDVKM. This CDR3 comprises 15 residues. Trimming pared 4 bases from V and 5 bases from J, leaving 17 bases between. The CDR3 nucleotides are TGTGCCAGCAGTTCCCATGCTAAGGCGTTGACTGAAGCTTTCTTT. Translating gives CASSSHAKALTEAFF.

V is TRBV11-2 and J is TRBJ2-1; 12 positions agree with TRBD2. The germline V gene has CDR1 SGHAT and CDR2 FQNNGV. CDR3 length: 16 amino acids. Trimming at V came to 5 bases and at J to 4 bases, leaving 6 bases not matched to a gene. CDR3 residues: CASSHTSGRTYNEQFF. In nucleotides, the CDR3 is TGTGCCAGCAGCCATACTAGCGGGAGGACATACAATGAGCAGTTCTTC.

This clonotype turned up a few times. The chain recombines TRBV5-6 with TRBJ2-1, with 7 bases identical to TRBD1. The junction had 4 bases not matched to a gene; V was cut back by 4 bases and J by 6 bases. From germline, CDR1 is SGHDT and CDR2 YYEEEE. The CDR3 runs 13 residues. The CDR3 here is CASSVRDSNEQFF. In DNA, the CDR3 is TGTGCCAGCAGCGTCAGGGACAGCAATGAGCAGTTCTTC.

The chain links TRBV15 to TRBJ1-5; D is undetermined. From germline, CDR1 is LNHNV and CDR2 YYDKDF (reference sequence). This CDR3 is 17 amino acids long. V lost 0 bases to trimming and J lost 4 bases, with 16 bases between them. Here the CDR3 reads CATSRERGFAENQPQHF. The CDR3, as DNA: TGTGCCACCAGCAGAGAACGGGGATTTGCGGAGAATCAGCCCCAGCATTTT.

This rearrangement joins TRBV19 to TRBJ1-1; D remains unclear. V was clipped by 3 bases and J by 0 bases, with 8 bases between them. The CDR3 spans 14 residues. CDR1 is LNHDA, CDR2 SQIVND, per germline (reference sequence). CDR3 residues: CASSIGVLNTEAFF. CDR3 nucleotides: TGTGCCAGTAGTATCGGAGTCCTGAACACTGAAGCTTTCTTT.

This clonotype appeared a few times. The genes are TRBV7-9 and TRBJ2-7, with D unresolved. The CDR3 spans 12 residues. Germline assignment: CDR1 SEHNR and CDR2 FQNEAQ (reference sequence). Trimming shortened V by 4 bases and J by 2 bases, and 6 bases separated the two germline ends. The CDR3 is CASSYSPYEQYF. The CDR3 region has the DNA TGTGCCAGCAGCTATTCCCCCTACGAGCAGTACTTC.

This sequence joins TRBV11-2 and TRBJ2-1, with D maybe TRBD2 (6 bases). This CDR3 is built from 16 residues. The germline V gene encodes CDR1 SGHAT and CDR2 FQNNGV. V lost 5 bases and J 4 bases, leaving 18 bases between the germline ends. The CDR3 DNA sequence: TGTGCCAGCAGCGGACGGGACTCACGAGGGTACAATGAGCAGTTCTTC. Protein: CASSGRDSRGYNEQFF. The complete variable domain, with remaining parts taken from reference TRBV11-2 and TRBJ2-1, reads EAGVAQSPRYKIIEKRQSVAFWCNPISGHATLYWYQQILGQGPKLLIQFQNNGVVDDSQLPKDRFSAERLKGVDSTLKIQPAKLEDSAVYLCASSGRDSRGYNEQFFGPGTRLTVL.

This chain joins TRBV5-1 and TRBJ1-6, with 9 positions matching TRBD1. The CDR3 covers 17 residues. After removal of 1 base from V and 7 bases from J, the junction contained 9 bases not matched to a gene. Germline CDR1 is SGHRS and CDR2 is YFSETQ. The CDR3 DNA is TGCGCCAGCAGCTTGAGGGACAGGGCCAAGAAGAATTCACCCCTCCACTTT. It specifies CASSLRDRAKKNSPLHF. Complete variable domain (other parts from reference TRBV5-1 and TRBJ1-6): KAGVTQTPRYLIKTRGQQVTLSCSPISGHRSVSWYQQTPGQGLQFLFEYFSETQRNKGNFPGRFSGRQFSNSRSEMNVSTLELGDSALYLCASSLRDRAKKNSPLHFGNGTRLTVT.

This sequence joins TRBV4-2 and TRBJ2-4; tentatively, D is TRBD2 (5 bases). V lost 4 bases, J lost 0 bases, and 22 bases lay in between. Germline-derived CDR1 and CDR2 are LGHNA and YNFKEQ. The CDR3 has 19 residues. The CDR3 DNA sequence: TGTGCCAGCAGCCTATACCCTAGCTCAGCTGAGATAGCCAAAAACATTCAGTACTTC. It translates to CASSLYPSSAEIAKNIQYF.

The sample holds one count of this clonotype. The chain recombines TRBV27 with TRBJ1-2; D not certain. The length of the CDR3 is 13 residues. Germline CDR1 and CDR2: MNHEY and SMNVEV (reference sequence). V lost 1 base to trimming and J lost 8 bases, with 11 bases between them. CDR3 in DNA: TGTGCCAGCAGTTTATTAGGGTCCGAGGGCTACACCTTC. The encoded protein is CASSLLGSEGYTF.

J is TRBJ2-2 and V is TRBV6-5, with TRBD2 matching 13 bases. There are 17 residues in the CDR3. CDR1 is MNHEY, CDR2 SVGAGI, per germline. J was trimmed by 2 bases and V by 4 bases; bases with no gene match: 4. The CDR3 here is CASSWGLAGLNTGELFF. CDR3 DNA sequence: TGTGCCAGCAGTTGGGGACTAGCGGGACTAAACACCGGGGAGCTGTTTTTT.

The V and J genes are TRBV29-1 and TRBJ2-6; 9 bases are shared with TRBD1. The V gene's germline CDR1 is SQVTM and CDR2 ANQGSEA. With V trimmed by 1 base and J by 1 base, 2 bases remained unmatched. CDR3 length equals 16 residues. Here the CDR3 reads CSVEGDRVSGANVLTF. In nucleotides, the CDR3 is TGCAGCGTTGAAGGGGACAGGGTATCTGGGGCCAACGTCCTGACTTTC.

This sequence joins TRBV20-1 and TRBJ2-3; 9 nucleotides agree with TRBD1. The length of the CDR3 is 16 residues. Looked up from germline, CDR1 is DFQATT and CDR2 is SNEGSKA (reference sequence). With 1 base clipped from V and 4 bases from J, the junction kept 9 bases outside the gene matches. CDR3 residues: CSARVGDRAPADTQYF. CDR3 in DNA: TGCAGTGCTAGAGTTGGGGACAGGGCCCCCGCAGATACGCAGTATTTT.

The V call is TRBV3-1, the J call TRBJ1-2, with a tentative D call TRBD1 (6 bases). This CDR3 has 15 amino acids. Germline values: CDR1 LGHDT, CDR2 YNNKEL (reference sequence). Trimming left V 5 bases short and J 0 bases short, with 13 bases between. This CDR3 reads CASSLRRTANYGYTF. In DNA form, the CDR3 reads TGTGCCAGCAGCTTACGTCGGACAGCTAACTATGGCTACACCTTC.